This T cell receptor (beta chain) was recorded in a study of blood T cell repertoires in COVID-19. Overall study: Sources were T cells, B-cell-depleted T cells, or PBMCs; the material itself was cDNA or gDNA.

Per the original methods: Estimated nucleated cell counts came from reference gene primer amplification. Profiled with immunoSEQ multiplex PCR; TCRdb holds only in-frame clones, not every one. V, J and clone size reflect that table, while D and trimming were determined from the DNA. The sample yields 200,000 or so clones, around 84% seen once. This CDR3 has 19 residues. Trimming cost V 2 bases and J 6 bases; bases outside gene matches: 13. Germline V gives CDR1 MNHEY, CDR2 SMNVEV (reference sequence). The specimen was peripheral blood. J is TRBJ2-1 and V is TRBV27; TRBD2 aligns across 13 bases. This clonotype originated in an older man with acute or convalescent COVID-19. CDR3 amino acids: CASSLRLGTSGIKGNEQFF. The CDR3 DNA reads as TGTGCCAGCAGTTTACGTCTAGGGACTAGCGGGATAAAGGGCAATGAGCAGTTCTTC.